This T cell receptor (beta chain) was sequenced for a study of T-cell reconstitution after alpha-beta-depleted transplantation in children. Study-level results: Surviving recipient T cells and thymic progenitors accounted for the high day-60 TCRbeta diversity observed in some patients.

Germline V gives CDR1 MNHNS, CDR2 SASEGT. The J segment lost 0 bases and the V segment lost 11 bases, leaving 6 bases of the junction unmatched. This CDR3 is 13 amino acids long. Unique molecular identifiers were used to barcode this TCRbeta library. From the PCR reads, TCRdb called clonotypes with MiXCR, one entry per CDR3 protein. Of about 100,000 distinct CDR3 sequences in the sample, about 8% were seen once. This clonotype was counted many times. Its matching antigen is unknown. This chain joins TRBV6-1 and TRBJ2-5; 7 positions match TRBD2. Sequenced material: PBMCs, taken before TCRalphabeta/CD19-depleted stem cell transplant. This TCR derives from a boy aged 2 to 9 with acute lymphoblastic leukemia, due to receive a stem cell transplant. As DNA, the CDR3 is TGTGCCTCAGCGGGGCCGTACCAAGAGACCCAGTACTTC. Encoded protein: CASAGPYQETQYF.